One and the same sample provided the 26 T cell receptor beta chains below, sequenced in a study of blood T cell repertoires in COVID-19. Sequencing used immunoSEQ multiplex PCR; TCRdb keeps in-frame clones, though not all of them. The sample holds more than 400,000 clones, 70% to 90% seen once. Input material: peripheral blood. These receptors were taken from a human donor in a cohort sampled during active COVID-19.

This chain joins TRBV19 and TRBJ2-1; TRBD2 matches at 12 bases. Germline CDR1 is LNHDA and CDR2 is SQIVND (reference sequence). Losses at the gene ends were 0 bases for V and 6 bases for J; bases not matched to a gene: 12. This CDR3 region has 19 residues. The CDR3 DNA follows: TGTGCCAGTAGTATAGACCCCCCTAGCGGGAGGGCCTATCGCAATGAGCAGTTCTTC. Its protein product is CASSIDPPSGRAYRNEQFF.

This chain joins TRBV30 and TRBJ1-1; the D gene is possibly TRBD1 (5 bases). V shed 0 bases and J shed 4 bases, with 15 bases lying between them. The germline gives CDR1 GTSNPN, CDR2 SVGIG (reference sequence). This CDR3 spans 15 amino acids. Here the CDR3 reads CAWSVLRGMGTEAFF. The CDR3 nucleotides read TGTGCCTGGAGTGTACTTAGGGGTATGGGCACTGAAGCTTTCTTT. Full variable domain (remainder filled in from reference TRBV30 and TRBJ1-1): SQTIHQWPATLVQPVGSPLSLECTVEGTSNPNLYWYRQAAGRGLQLLFYSVGIGQISSEVPQNLSASRPQDRQFILSSKKLLLSDSGFYLCAWSVLRGMGTEAFFGQGTRLTVV.

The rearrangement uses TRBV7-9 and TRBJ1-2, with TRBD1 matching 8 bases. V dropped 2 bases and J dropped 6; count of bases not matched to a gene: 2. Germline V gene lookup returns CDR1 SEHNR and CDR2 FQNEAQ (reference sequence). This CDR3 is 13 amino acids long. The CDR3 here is CASSLIQGDGYTF. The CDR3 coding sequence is TGTGCCAGCAGCTTAATACAGGGGGATGGCTACACCTTC.

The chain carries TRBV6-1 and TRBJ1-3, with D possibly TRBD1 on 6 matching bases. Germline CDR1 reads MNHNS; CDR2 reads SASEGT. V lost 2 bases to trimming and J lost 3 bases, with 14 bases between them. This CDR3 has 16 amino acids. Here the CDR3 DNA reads TGTGCCAGCAGTGAACTCAGGGGCGCGGGTGGAAACACCATATATTTT. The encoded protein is CASSELRGAGGNTIYF.

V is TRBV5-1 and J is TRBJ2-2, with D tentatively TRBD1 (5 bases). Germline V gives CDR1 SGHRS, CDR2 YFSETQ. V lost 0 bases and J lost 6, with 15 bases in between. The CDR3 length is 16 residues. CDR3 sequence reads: CASSLDPRAPAGELFF. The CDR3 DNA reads TGCGCCAGCAGCTTGGACCCCAGGGCGCCAGCCGGGGAGCTGTTTTTT.

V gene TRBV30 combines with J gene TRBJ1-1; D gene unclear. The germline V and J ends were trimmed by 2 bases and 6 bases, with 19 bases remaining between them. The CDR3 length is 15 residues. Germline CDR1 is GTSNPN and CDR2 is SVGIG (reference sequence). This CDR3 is CAWSKISPLAPEAFF. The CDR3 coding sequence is TGTGCCTGGAGTAAGATCTCCCCACTTGCTCCTGAAGCTTTCTTT.

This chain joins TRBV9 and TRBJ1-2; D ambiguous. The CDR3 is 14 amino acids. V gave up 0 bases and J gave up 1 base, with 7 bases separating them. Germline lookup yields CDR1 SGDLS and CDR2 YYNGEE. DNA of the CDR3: TGTGCCAGCAGCGTAGTTGGAGTTAACTATGGCTACACCTTC. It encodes CASSVVGVNYGYTF.

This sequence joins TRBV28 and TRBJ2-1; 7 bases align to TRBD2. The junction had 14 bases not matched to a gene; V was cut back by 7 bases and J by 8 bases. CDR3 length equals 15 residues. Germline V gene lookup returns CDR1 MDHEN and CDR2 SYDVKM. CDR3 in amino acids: CASNNVGGRADEQFF. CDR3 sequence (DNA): TGTGCCAGCAACAATGTGGGAGGGAGGGCTGATGAGCAGTTCTTC.

This CDR3 reads CASSTGVSYNEQFF. CDR3 DNA: TGTGCCAGCAGTACGGGGGTGTCCTACAATGAGCAGTTCTTC. The rearrangement uses TRBV25-1 and TRBJ2-1; a weak D match, TRBD2 (6 bases). The CDR3 contains 14 residues. V was clipped by 5 bases and J by 1 base, with 9 bases between them. Germline V CDR1 and CDR2: MGHDK, SYGVNS.

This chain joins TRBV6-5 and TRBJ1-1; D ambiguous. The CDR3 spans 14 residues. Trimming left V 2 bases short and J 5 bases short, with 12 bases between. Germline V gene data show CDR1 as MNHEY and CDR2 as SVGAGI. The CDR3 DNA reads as TGTGCCAGCAGTTACGACTACCAGAGGACTGAAGCTTTCTTT. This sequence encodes CASSYDYQRTEAFF.

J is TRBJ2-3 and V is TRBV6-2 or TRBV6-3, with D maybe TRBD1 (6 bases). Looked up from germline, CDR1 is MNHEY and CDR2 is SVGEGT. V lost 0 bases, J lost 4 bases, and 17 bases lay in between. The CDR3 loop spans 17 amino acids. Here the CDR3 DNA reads TGTGCCAGCAGTTACTCGAGCCCGGGACACAGAGCAGATACGCAGTATTTT. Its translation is CASSYSSPGHRADTQYF.

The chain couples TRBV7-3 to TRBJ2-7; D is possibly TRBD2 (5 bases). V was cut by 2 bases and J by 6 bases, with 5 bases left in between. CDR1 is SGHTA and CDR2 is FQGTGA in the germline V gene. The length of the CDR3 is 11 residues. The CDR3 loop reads CASSLAGEQYF. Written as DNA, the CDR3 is TGTGCCAGCAGCTTAGCGGGCGAGCAGTACTTC.

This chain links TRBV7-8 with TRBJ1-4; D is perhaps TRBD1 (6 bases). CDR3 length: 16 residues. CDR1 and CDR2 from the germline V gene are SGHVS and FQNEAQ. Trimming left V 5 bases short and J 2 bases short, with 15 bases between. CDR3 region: CASSPTGWATNEKLFF. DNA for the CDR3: TGTGCCAGCAGCCCCACAGGGTGGGCCACTAATGAAAAACTGTTTTTT. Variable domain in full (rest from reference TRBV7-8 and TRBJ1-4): GAGVSQSPRYKVAKRGQDVALRCDPISGHVSLFWYQQALGQGPEFLTYFQNEAQLDKSGLPSDRFFAERPEGSVSTLKIQRTQQEDSAVYLCASSPTGWATNEKLFFGSGTQLSVL.

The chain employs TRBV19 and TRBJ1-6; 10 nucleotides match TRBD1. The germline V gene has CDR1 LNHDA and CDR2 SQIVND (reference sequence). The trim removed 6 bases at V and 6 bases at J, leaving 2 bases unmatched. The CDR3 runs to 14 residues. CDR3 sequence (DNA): TGTGCCAGTAGCCGGGACAGGGGTAATTCACCCCTCCACTTT. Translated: CASSRDRGNSPLHF.

The CDR3 DNA reads as TGTGCCAGCAGCCACAAGACTAGCGGGAGACCTGAGCAGTTCTTC. Protein sequence: CASSHKTSGRPEQFF. The chain carries TRBV3-1 (or the pseudogene TRBV3-2) and TRBJ2-1, with 12 positions matching TRBD2. After removal of 3 bases from V and 9 bases from J, the junction contained 6 bases not matched to a gene. The germline V gene encodes CDR1 LGHDT and CDR2 YNNKEL (reference sequence). The CDR3 is 15 residues long.

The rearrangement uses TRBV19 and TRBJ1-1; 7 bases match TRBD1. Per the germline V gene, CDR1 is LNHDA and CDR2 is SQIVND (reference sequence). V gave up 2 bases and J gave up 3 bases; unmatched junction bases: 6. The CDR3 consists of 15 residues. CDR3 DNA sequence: TGTGCCAGTAGTATAAGGGGACAGAGGCACACTGAAGCTTTCTTT. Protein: CASSIRGQRHTEAFF. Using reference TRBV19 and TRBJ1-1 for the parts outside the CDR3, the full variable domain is DGGITQSPKYLFRKEGQNVTLSCEQNLNHDAMYWYRQDPGQGLRLIYYSQIVNDFQKGDIAEGYSVSREKKESFPLTVTSAQKNPTAFYLCASSIRGQRHTEAFFGQGTRLTVV.

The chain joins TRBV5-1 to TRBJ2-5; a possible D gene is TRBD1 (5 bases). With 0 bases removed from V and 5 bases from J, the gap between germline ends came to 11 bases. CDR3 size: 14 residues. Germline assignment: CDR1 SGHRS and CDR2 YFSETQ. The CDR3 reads CASSLEGPTETQYF. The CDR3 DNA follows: TGCGCCAGCAGCTTGGAGGGGCCAACCGAGACCCAGTACTTC.

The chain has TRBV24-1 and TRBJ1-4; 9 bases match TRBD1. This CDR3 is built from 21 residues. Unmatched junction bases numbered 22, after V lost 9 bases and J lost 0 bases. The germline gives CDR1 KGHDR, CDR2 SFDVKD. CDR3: CATQKAPVNGTGLATNEKLFF. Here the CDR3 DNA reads TGTGCCACCCAAAAGGCCCCCGTAAACGGGACAGGGTTGGCAACTAATGAAAAACTGTTTTTT.

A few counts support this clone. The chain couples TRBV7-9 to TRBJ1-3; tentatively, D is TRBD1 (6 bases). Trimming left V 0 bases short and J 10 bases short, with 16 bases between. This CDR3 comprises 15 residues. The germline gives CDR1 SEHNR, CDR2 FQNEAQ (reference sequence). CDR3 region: CASSLALQGGGTIYF. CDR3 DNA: TGTGCCAGCAGCTTAGCGTTACAGGGTGGAGGAACCATATATTTT.

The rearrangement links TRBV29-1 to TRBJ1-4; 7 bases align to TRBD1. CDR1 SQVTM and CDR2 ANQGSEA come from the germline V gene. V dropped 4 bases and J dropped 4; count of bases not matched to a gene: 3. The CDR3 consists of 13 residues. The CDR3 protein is CSVVDRVNEKLFF. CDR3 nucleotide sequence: TGCAGCGTTGTTGACAGGGTTAATGAAAAACTGTTTTTT.

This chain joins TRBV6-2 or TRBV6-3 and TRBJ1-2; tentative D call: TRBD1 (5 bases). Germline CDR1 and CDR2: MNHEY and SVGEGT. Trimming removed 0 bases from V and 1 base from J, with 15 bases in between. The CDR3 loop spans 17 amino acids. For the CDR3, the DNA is TGTGCCAGCAGTTACTCCCAGAATCGACAGCTTAACTATGGCTACACCTTC. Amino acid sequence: CASSYSQNRQLNYGYTF.

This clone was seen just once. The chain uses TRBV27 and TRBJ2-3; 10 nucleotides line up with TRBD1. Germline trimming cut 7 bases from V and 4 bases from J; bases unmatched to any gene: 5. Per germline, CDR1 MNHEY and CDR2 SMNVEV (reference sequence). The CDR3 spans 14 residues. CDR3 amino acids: CASKRTGGPDTQYF. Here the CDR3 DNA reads TGTGCCAGCAAAAGGACAGGGGGACCAGATACGCAGTATTTT.

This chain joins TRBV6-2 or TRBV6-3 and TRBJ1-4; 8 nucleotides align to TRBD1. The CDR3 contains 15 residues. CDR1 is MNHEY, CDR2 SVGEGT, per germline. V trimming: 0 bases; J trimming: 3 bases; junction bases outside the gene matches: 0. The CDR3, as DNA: TGTGCCAGCAGTTACTCGACAGGGGCTAATGAAAAACTGTTTTTT. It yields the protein CASSYSTGANEKLFF.

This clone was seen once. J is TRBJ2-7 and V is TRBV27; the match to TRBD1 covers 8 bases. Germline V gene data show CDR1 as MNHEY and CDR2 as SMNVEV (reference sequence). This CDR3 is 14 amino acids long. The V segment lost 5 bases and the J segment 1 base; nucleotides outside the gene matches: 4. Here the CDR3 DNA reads TGTGCCAGCAGTGCAGGACAGGGTTCCTACGAGCAGTACTTC. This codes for CASSAGQGSYEQYF.

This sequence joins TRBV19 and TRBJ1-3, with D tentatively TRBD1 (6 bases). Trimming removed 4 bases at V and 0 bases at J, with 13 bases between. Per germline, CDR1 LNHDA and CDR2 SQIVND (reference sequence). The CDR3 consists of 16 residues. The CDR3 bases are TGTGCCAGTAGTAAACCCGGACAGCGCTCTGGAAACACCATATATTTT. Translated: CASSKPGQRSGNTIYF.

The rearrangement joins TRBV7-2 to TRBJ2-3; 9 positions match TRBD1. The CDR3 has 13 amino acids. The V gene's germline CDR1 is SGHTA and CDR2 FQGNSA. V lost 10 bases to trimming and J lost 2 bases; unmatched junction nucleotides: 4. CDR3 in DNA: TGTGCCACTAGGACAGGGGCCACAGATACGCAGTATTTT. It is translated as CATRTGATDTQYF.